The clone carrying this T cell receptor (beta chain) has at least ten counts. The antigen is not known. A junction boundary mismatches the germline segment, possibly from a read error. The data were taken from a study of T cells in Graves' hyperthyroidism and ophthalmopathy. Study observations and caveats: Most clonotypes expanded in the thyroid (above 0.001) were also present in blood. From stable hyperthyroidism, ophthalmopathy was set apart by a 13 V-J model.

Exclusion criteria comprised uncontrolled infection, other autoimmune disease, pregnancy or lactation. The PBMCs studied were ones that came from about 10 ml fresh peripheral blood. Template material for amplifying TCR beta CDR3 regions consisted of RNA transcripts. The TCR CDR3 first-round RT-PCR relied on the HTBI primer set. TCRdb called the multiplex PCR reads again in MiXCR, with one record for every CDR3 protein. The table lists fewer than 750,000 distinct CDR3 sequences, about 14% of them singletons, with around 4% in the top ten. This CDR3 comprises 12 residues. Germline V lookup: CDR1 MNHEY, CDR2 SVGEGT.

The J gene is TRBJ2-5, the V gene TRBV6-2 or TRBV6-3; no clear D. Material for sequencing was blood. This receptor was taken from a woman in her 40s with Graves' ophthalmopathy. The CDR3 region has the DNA TGTGCCGGCAGTCACCCGGGAGAGACCCAGTACTTC. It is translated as CAGSHPGETQYF.